This T cell receptor beta chain was documented in a study of cytomegalovirus exposure and HLA in healthy donors (dated by TCRdb to 2015 to 2018). Background on the whole study: An earlier analysis of several hundred of the donors reported 276 Gb of sequence data and 100 million to 130 million unique TCR beta sequences from 190 million or so T cells. An early release that covered fewer than 750 HLA-typed donors contained about 290 gigabases of sequencing data and tens of millions of unique TCR sequences. Of the roughly 390 genotyped donors, about 84% fell in the genetic ancestry cluster associated with self-reported Caucasian donors. The study was designed to test whether signatures of past pathogen exposure could be identified by cataloging public T cell receptors. The study used immunosequencing to profile the T cell repertoires of approximately 640 subjects and linked those repertoires to cytomegalovirus serostatus. Along with the approximately 670-subject first cohort, a separate validation cohort of over 90 different subjects was used. The study combined high-throughput TCR immunosequencing, statistical association of individual TCRs with disease status, and machine learning to predict cytomegalovirus infection status. In a later analysis, previously published TCR beta repertoires from several hundred donors were re-analyzed and high-resolution HLA genotyping was added so that TCR occurrence patterns could be studied. In the later analysis, no new phenotypic data were used to find candidate immune exposures; instead, reliance was placed on TCR beta sequences and their occurrence across donors. To decide whether each TCR beta V gene segment behaved as functional or pseudogenic, an earlier analysis of nearly 600 of the donors relied on high-throughput TCR beta sequencing. Donor age, sex, ethnicity and CMV serostatus were compiled alongside the repertoire data. Genome-wide SNP genotypes for about three fifths of the roughly 670 donors were used in a later genetic analysis, which treated that subset as a discovery cohort. Every discovery cohort repertoire had been produced on one sequencing platform. Both class I and class II loci were covered by HLA typing, at four-digit resolution. Typing coverage differed by locus: A, B, C, DRB1 and DQB1 were typed in about 620-640 donors, DQA1 in approximately 520, DPA1 in 600 to 610, and DPB1 in just under 480. Because of strong linkage in the cohort, roughly five DR-DQ haplotypes were treated as single units for association and clustering. Among some 410 genotyped donors of the cohort, an average of around 240,000 unique TCR beta nucleotide sequences was sequenced per donor, of which about 19% were non-productive.

Summary of the overall study and its limitations: A later analysis found that TCR association rates varied across HLA loci, with DRB1 alleles showing the most associated TCRs and HLA-C alleles the fewest. Most TCR sequences were seen in very few donors, while some public TCRs were found in many individuals. A few of the identified cytomegalovirus-associated TCR beta chains were confirmed in vitro to be specific for cytomegalovirus antigens. According to a later analysis, most CMV-associated TCR beta chains appeared to be HLA-restricted, and the HLA associations seemed to be driven largely by CMV exposure. The study listed 150 to 200 TCR beta chains as associated with cytomegalovirus. Linkage disequilibrium might explain the correlated functional status among segregating V segments, but an unknown experimental factor could not be excluded. Roughly uniform sequencing depth across donors was assumed in presence/absence analyses, although this assumption may not hold. In this cohort, only TCR beta chains were sequenced, and detectable features were limited by the absence of alpha or paired-chain data. The classifier was reported to diagnose cytomegalovirus status with high specificity and sensitivity in both the original and validation cohorts. Strong co-occurrence of HLA alleles, especially DR and DQ, made assigning TCR associations to individual alleles difficult. An association between a missense DCLRE1C variant and V-gene and J-gene trimming of TCR beta chains was found in a later genetic analysis and replicated in an independent cohort. Broadly in line with IMGT annotations, most TCR beta V segments showed up in productive rearrangements about 90% or about 30% of the time in an earlier analysis of a few hundred of the donors. A later analysis reported that several top co-occurrence clusters appeared linked to parvovirus B19, influenza, CMV and Epstein-Barr virus. CMV serostatus was the only immune exposure information available for the cohort. Specific HLA alleles were associated with over 15,000 TCR beta sequences at a false discovery rate of 0.05 in a later analysis. The authors suggested that the approach could potentially be extended to other disease states and immunological phenotypes. HLA typing was unavailable for some donors at each locus, so association tests used only the typed subset. In a later analysis, HLA-associated TCR beta chains were found to be more clonally expanded and to have lower generation probabilities than equally common non-associated chains. A cluster of highly shared sequence variants was judged likely to be a technical artifact of the sequencing pipeline. In a later genetic analysis, fewer N-insertions in productive TCRs were reported among donors in an Asian-associated ancestry cluster than the roughly 700-donor mean. A further reported finding was that TCR beta sequences accurately predicted the HLA-A and HLA-B alleles for most subjects in the first cohort. About 17 rarely observed V segments, including chromosome 9 orphons, were excluded from the earlier analysis of approximately 500 of the donors because counts were too low.

This clone was seen more than once but under ten times. Its antigen specificity is not known. There are no base qualities to consult, and no much larger clone falls within one base. The cohort consisted of hundreds of healthy bone marrow donors. All cohort members were sampled while nominally healthy, although unrecorded immune exposures were likely present. The donor was CMV seronegative and was included in the group of a few hundred seronegative cohort members. A peripheral blood sample was provided by each donor, and peripheral blood mononuclear cells were used for TCR beta sequencing. Genomic DNA extraction from the blood cell samples was performed with the Qiagen DNeasy Blood Extraction Kit. Library preparation employed the immunoSEQ multiplex PCR assay. A mixture of 60 forward primers for TCR Vbeta segments and 13 reverse primers for TCR Jbeta segments was used in the multiplex PCR. Amplification of the CDR3 region of rearranged TCR beta genes was performed with a multiplex PCR assay on genomic DNA. The amplified TCR beta libraries were sequenced on the Illumina HiSeq System as 87-base-pair reads. The paper's processing steps were these. A later analysis tallied 75 million to 85 million unique TCR beta chains across the 666 repertoires, and about 12 million of those chains were shared by two or more donors. A nearest-neighbor algorithm error-corrected the raw reads and collapsed the reads into unique sequences, merging closely related sequences to remove PCR and sequencing errors. CDR3 sequences were aligned to IMGT reference sequences to assign V, D and J gene segments. For a sequence to be retained, a match of at least six nucleotides to both a V gene segment and a J gene segment was required. Rearrangements were classified as productive when the CDR3 lacked stop codons and remained in frame with V and J, and all other rearrangements were classified as non-productive. CDR3 was defined by IMGT convention, running from the second conserved V-encoded cysteine to the conserved J-encoded phenylalanine. The earlier analysis of about 610 of the donors excluded sequences that lacked an unambiguous match to a single V gene segment. In an earlier analysis of approximately 610 of the donors, V segments were called functional above 56.7% productive rearrangements and were called segregating when the between-donor standard deviation exceeded 5%. A statistical classification framework was built to diagnose cytomegalovirus status from the catalog of TCR beta chain sequences. A later analysis assigned V and J genes by comparing TCR nucleotide sequences with IMGT/GENE-DB human TR gene sequences. Using the TCRdist pipeline, a later analysis assigned CDR3 sequences along with most-parsimonious VDJ recombination scenarios. In a later analysis, each TCR beta chain was defined by its CDR3 amino acid sequence together with its V-gene family, and reads lacking a unique V-gene family were excluded. In a later analysis, 450 to 600 highly shared, low-generation-probability nucleotide sequences were removed to address suspected cross-contamination and a sequencing artifact. In a later analysis, a clonal expansion index for each public chain was calculated from normalized within-repertoire ranks of inferred template counts. In a later analysis, generation probabilities were computed with a VDJ recombination model fitted to out-of-frame rearrangements, and the resulting probabilities were checked against IGoR. In a later analysis, hypergeometric tests were used to score TCR-TCR, TCR-HLA and TCR-CMV co-occurrence, with a repertoire-size bias correction applied to TCR pairs. False discovery rates were estimated in a later analysis by permuting HLA or CMV assignments 20 times. In a later analysis, co-occurring TCRs were grouped using DBSCAN, and TCRdist sequence similarity was added for clustering within HLA-allele-positive subsets. Repertoires with fewer than 30,000 or more than 120,000 public chains were left out of co-occurrence clustering, as were a handful of repertoires with anomalous nucleotide sharing. As stored in TCRdb, this immuneACCESS dataset retains in-frame rearrangements with V and J assigned. A fraction of the clones does not appear; measured against another copy, unresolved V genes explain less than half of the discrepancy, and the remainder lacks a known reason. For V, J and clone size, that table is used; D and trimming come from the DNA. This sample has around 110,000 clones in its table, and about 10% of those were observed once. The ten largest clones take up approximately 3% of the sample.

Sequencing was done on a sample of PBMCs. This clonotype was obtained from a man between 25 and 39 years old in good health and CMV-seronegative.

Here is the DNA: TGTGCCAGCAGTGAACGTTCCTTTCGGGGGTCCTATGGCTACACCTTC. Translation gives CASSERSFRGSYGYTF. The chain is made from TRBV6-1 and TRBJ1-2; D gene: possibly TRBD1, on 5 matching bases. The germline V gene encodes CDR1 MNHNS and CDR2 SASEGT. V is clipped by 2 bases and J by 4 bases, and the sequence between their germline boundaries is 17 bases long. The CDR3 has 16 amino acids, counting the end cysteine and phenylalanine. The kept DNA is CDR3 alone, 48 bases in frame from the first base.